These 12 T cell receptor beta chains came from one sample sequenced in a study of healthy donors' naive CD4 and CD8 T cells. TCR libraries were built from roughly 0.5 ug of total RNA by linear amplification. TCRdb used MiXCR to reprocess the reads, holding one entry per CDR3 protein. The sample lists around 180,000 distinct CDR3 sequences; around three quarters were seen once. Sequencing used naive CD4+ and CD8+ T cells sorted from blood, pooled from several donors. The receptors originated from a pool of human donors in good health; the sample pools cells from several healthy donors.

The chain carries TRBV10-3 and TRBJ2-1, with D possibly matching TRBD2 (6 bases). Germline values: CDR1 ENHRY, CDR2 SYGVKD. The CDR3 extends over 14 amino acids. The V and J ends lost 3 bases and 3 bases respectively, with 9 bases between them. In nucleotides, the CDR3 is TGTGCCATCAGTGACCCCGGGAGCTACAATGAGCAGTTCTTC. This translates into CAISDPGSYNEQFF.

CDR3 coding DNA: TGTGCCAGCAGCTCCTCTCAGGAGCAGTACTTC. Protein product: CASSSSQEQYF. This rearrangement joins TRBV7-8 to TRBJ2-7; D unresolved. The germline gives CDR1 SGHVS, CDR2 FQNEAQ. The CDR3 loop spans 11 amino acids. V was pared by 4 bases and J by 7 bases, with 8 bases between.

This chain joins TRBV6-5 and TRBJ1-2, with TRBD1 identical over 7 bases. The length of the CDR3 is 14 residues. Per the germline V gene, CDR1 is MNHEY and CDR2 is SVGAGI. With 6 bases clipped from V and 0 bases from J, the junction kept 4 bases outside the gene matches. The CDR3 loop reads CASRAQGTNYGYTF. CDR3 nucleotide sequence: TGTGCCAGCAGGGCACAGGGGACTAACTATGGCTACACCTTC.

Only a few counts were recorded for this clonotype. The chain joins TRBV30 to TRBJ1-2; no reliable D call. The length of the CDR3 is 10 residues. The V and J ends lost 5 bases and 8 bases respectively, with 9 bases between them. Germline loops: CDR1 GTSNPN, CDR2 SVGIG (reference sequence). The CDR3 loop is CAWGGQGYTF. The CDR3 DNA is TGTGCCTGGGGAGGGCAAGGCTACACCTTC.

V gene TRBV7-2 combines with J gene TRBJ1-2; D is unresolved. This CDR3 is built from 14 residues. Germline V gives CDR1 SGHTA, CDR2 FQGNSA. Between the trimmed V and J ends, which lost 5 bases and 8 bases, there was a span of 18 bases. The CDR3 loop is CASSHGSVAWGYTF. CDR3 DNA: TGTGCCAGCAGCCACGGATCCGTCGCTTGGGGCTACACCTTC. Filled out from reference TRBV7-2 and TRBJ1-2, the complete variable domain reads GAGVSQSPSNKVTEKGKDVELRCDPISGHTALYWYRQSLGQGLEFLIYFQGNSAPDKSGLPSDRFSAERTGGSVSTLTIQRTQQEDSAVYLCASSHGSVAWGYTFGSGTRLTVV.

This clonotype came up a few times. CDR3 amino acids: CASSERALSYNEQFF. The CDR3 DNA is TGTGCCAGCAGTGAGCGGGCCCTCTCCTACAATGAGCAGTTCTTC. The genes are TRBV2 and TRBJ2-1, with D perhaps TRBD2 (5 bases). Trimming stripped 3 bases from V and 0 bases from J, with 9 bases between. The CDR3 has 15 amino acids. CDR1 is SNHLY, CDR2 FYNNEI, per germline.

The chain couples TRBV19 to TRBJ2-1; TRBD1 agrees at 8 bases. J was trimmed by 7 bases and V by 6 bases; bases with no gene match: 5. Germline assignment: CDR1 LNHDA and CDR2 SQIVND (reference sequence). This CDR3 spans 13 amino acids. CDR3 amino acids: CASSATGDNEQFF. The DNA of the CDR3 is TGTGCCAGTAGCGCGACAGGGGATAATGAGCAGTTCTTC.

The DNA of the CDR3 is TGTGCCATCGGGATAGGGTGGCTTGGAGCCTACGAGCAGTACTTC. Its translation: CAIGIGWLGAYEQYF. The gene calls are TRBV6-5 and TRBJ2-7; D possibly corresponds to TRBD2 (5 bases). This CDR3 spans 15 amino acids. The germline CDR1 and CDR2 sequences are MNHEY and SVGAGI. V was clipped by 10 bases and J by 2 bases, with 21 bases between them.

This chain connects TRBV5-1 to TRBJ2-7; tentatively, D is TRBD1 or TRBD2 (6 bases each). Trimming left V 0 bases short and J 3 bases short, with 10 bases between. The CDR3 has 14 amino acids. CDR1 is SGHRS and CDR2 is YFSETQ in the germline V gene. The CDR3 reads CASSLEGGLYEQYF. CDR3 bases: TGCGCCAGCAGCTTGGAGGGGGGACTCTACGAGCAGTACTTC. Full variable domain (outside the CDR3, taken from reference TRBV5-1 and TRBJ2-7): KAGVTQTPRYLIKTRGQQVTLSCSPISGHRSVSWYQQTPGQGLQFLFEYFSETQRNKGNFPGRFSGRQFSNSRSEMNVSTLELGDSALYLCASSLEGGLYEQYFGPGTRLTVT.

The chain is built from TRBV27 and TRBJ1-5; D not certain. This CDR3 is built from 14 residues. With 5 bases removed from V and 0 bases from J, the gap between germline ends came to 8 bases. CDR1 is MNHEY and CDR2 is SMNVEV in the germline V gene (reference sequence). The DNA of the CDR3 is TGTGCCAGCAGTACTACCAGTAGCAATCAGCCCCAGCATTTT. Protein sequence: CASSTTSSNQPQHF.

The chain couples TRBV27 to TRBJ2-3; TRBD2 matches at 15 bases. This CDR3 region has 16 residues. After removal of 5 bases from V and 4 bases from J, the junction contained 4 bases not matched to a gene. In germline, CDR1 is MNHEY, CDR2 SMNVEV (reference sequence). CDR3 sequence (DNA): TGTGCCAGCAGTCTGTGGACTAGCGGGAGGGCAGATACGCAGTATTTT. This encodes CASSLWTSGRADTQYF.

CDR3 DNA: TGTGCCAGCAGTTACTCCTGGCGGGGGACGAGCACAGATACGCAGTATTTT. Translating it yields CASSYSWRGTSTDTQYF. This chain joins TRBV6-5 and TRBJ2-3; 7 nucleotides match TRBD2. V shed 0 bases and J 0 bases; nucleotides not matched to a gene: 6. The germline V gene encodes CDR1 MNHEY and CDR2 SVGAGI. The CDR3 extends over 17 amino acids.